This TCR beta chain was captured by sequencing in a study of Graves' ophthalmopathy and Graves' hyperthyroidism. Study-level information: Where ophthalmopathy was absent within 18 months of follow-up, hyperthyroidism was stable. General study points: Blood also harbored most expanded thyroid clonotypes above 0.001 frequency.

Transcripts of RNA were the source for amplifying TCR beta CDR3 regions. The first-round RT-PCR employed HTBI primers together with the Qiagen OneStep RT-PCR kit. A multiplex PCR was then performed as the second round. TCRdb redid the calling of the multiplex PCR reads with MiXCR, one entry per CDR3 protein. The sample holds about 1.2 million distinct CDR3 sequences, 35% to 40% seen once. This clonotype was found many times. Its antigen remains unidentified. This CDR3 comprises 16 residues. The V end lost 3 bases, the J end lost 3 bases, and 15 bases lay between the germline ends. The sequenced sample was peripheral blood or thyroid tissue (not recorded which). The receptor was isolated from an adult man with Graves' hyperthyroidism. V usage is TRBV12-3 or TRBV12-4 and J usage is TRBJ1-5, with D perhaps TRBD1 (6 bases). The CDR3 region has the DNA TGTGCCAGCAGTTTGGTTCTGGGGGGGCACAATCAGCCCCAGCATTTT. Translating it yields CASSLVLGGHNQPQHF.